The clone carrying this TCR beta chain has a count of ten or more. The CDR3 contains 15 residues. With V trimmed by 1 base and J by 6 bases, 5 bases remained unmatched. CDR1 and CDR2 from the germline V gene are SGHVS and FQNEAQ. This specimen comes from a study of tumor and adjacent non-tumor tissue in lung cancer. No cell sorting was done before RNA was extracted from the tissue. More than 3 cm separated this lung sample from the edge of the tumor. A modified ARM-PCR protocol with three rounds of nested PCR amplified TCRbeta. TCRdb processed the multiplex PCR reads anew with MiXCR; each CDR3 protein has one entry. The sample has under 45,000 distinct CDR3 sequences; roughly 60% are singletons.

Sequences were obtained from distant non-tumor lung tissue. This clonotype originated in a man aged 50-59 years with non-small cell lung cancer. The chain joins TRBV7-8 to TRBJ2-3; 9 bases agree with TRBD1. CDR3 in amino acids: CASSLVSGQGDTQYF. For the CDR3, the DNA is TGTGCCAGCAGCTTAGTTTCAGGACAGGGGGATACGCAGTATTTT.